A single sample gave rise to the 27 T cell receptor beta chains below, sequenced in a study of blood T cell repertoires in COVID-19 (dated by TCRdb to 2018 to 2020). Libraries were constructed by the immunoSEQ multiplex PCR assay. The source is immuneACCESS, and TCRdb retained only in-frame sequences with V and J called. Part of the clones is not carried over; for the studies checked, unresolved V genes explain less than half of this, and the remainder is unexplained. For this sample the table gives some 160,000 clones, of which more than 80% were detected only once. Approximately 3% of the sample is held by the ten biggest clonotypes. Specimen: peripheral blood. These receptors came from a man aged 55 to 70 with acute or convalescent COVID-19.

The rearrangement joins TRBV5-1 to TRBJ1-1; 12 bases agree with TRBD1. J was trimmed by 5 bases and V by 5 bases; bases with no gene match: 10. This CDR3 comprises 16 residues. Germline V gene data show CDR1 as SGHRS and CDR2 as YFSETQ. The CDR3 DNA sequence: TGCGCCAGCAGACCCGGGACAGGGGGCGCGGGAACTGAAGCTTTCTTT. Encoded protein: CASRPGTGGAGTEAFF.

This chain connects TRBV7-2 to TRBJ2-3; 10 positions agree with TRBD2. The J segment lost 3 bases and the V segment lost 4 bases, leaving 10 bases of the junction unmatched. There are 17 residues in the CDR3. Looked up from germline, CDR1 is SGHTA and CDR2 is FQGNSA. Written as DNA, the CDR3 is TGTGCCAGCAGCTCCCAGTGGAGCGGGGGGGCAACAGATACGCAGTATTTT. Amino acid sequence: CASSSQWSGGATDTQYF. The variable domain in full, with the rest retrieved from reference TRBV7-2 and TRBJ2-3, is GAGVSQSPSNKVTEKGKDVELRCDPISGHTALYWYRQSLGQGLEFLIYFQGNSAPDKSGLPSDRFSAERTGGSVSTLTIQRTQQEDSAVYLCASSSQWSGGATDTQYFGPGTRLTVL.

The chain combines TRBV9 with TRBJ2-2; 9 positions agree with TRBD1. After removal of 4 bases from V and 0 bases from J, the junction contained 7 bases not matched to a gene. This CDR3 has 17 amino acids. Germline V gene data show CDR1 as SGDLS and CDR2 as YYNGEE. For the CDR3, the DNA is TGTGCCAGCAGCCCCCGGACAGGGGCGTCGAACACCGGGGAGCTGTTTTTT. It yields the protein CASSPRTGASNTGELFF.

This clone was seen once. The chain joins TRBV30 to TRBJ1-3; D is undetermined. The length of the CDR3 is 12 residues. Trimming took 0 bases from V and 7 from J, leaving 7 bases between them. Germline-derived CDR1 and CDR2 are GTSNPN and SVGIG (reference sequence). The CDR3 region has the DNA TGTGCCTGGAGTGTGGGAGAGAACACCATATATTTT. Encoded protein: CAWSVGENTIYF.

The rearrangement links TRBV7-9 to TRBJ2-7; 7 nucleotides match TRBD1. Germline-derived CDR1 and CDR2 are SEHNR and FQNEAQ (reference sequence). The trim removed 2 bases at V and 4 bases at J, leaving 2 bases unmatched. There are 13 residues in the CDR3. The CDR3 spells CASSLRQGYEQYF. The DNA of the CDR3 is TGTGCCAGCAGCTTACGACAGGGATACGAGCAGTACTTC.

This clone was seen a handful of times. The J gene is TRBJ1-2, the V gene TRBV2; perhaps TRBD1 as D (6 bases). CDR1 is SNHLY, CDR2 FYNNEI, per germline. Trimming removed 7 bases from V and 4 bases from J, with 16 bases in between. This CDR3 contains 14 residues. The CDR3: CASTTGFGAYGYTF. In DNA, the CDR3 is TGTGCCAGCACTACAGGGTTTGGTGCCTATGGCTACACCTTC.

The chain employs TRBV5-6 and TRBJ2-7; D perhaps matches TRBD2 (5 bases). Germline-derived CDR1 and CDR2 are SGHDT and YYEEEE. The CDR3 totals 14 residues. Trimming took 0 bases from V and 6 from J, leaving 13 bases between them. CDR3 loop: CASSLDPARGEQYF. CDR3 coding DNA: TGTGCCAGCAGCTTGGATCCGGCCCGGGGCGAGCAGTACTTC.

The gene calls are TRBV6-5 and TRBJ2-7, with D possibly being TRBD2 (6 bases). Germline values: CDR1 MNHEY, CDR2 SVGAGI. Trimming left V 2 bases short and J 4 bases short, with 9 bases between. There are 13 residues in the CDR3. CDR3: CASSYQAGYEQYF. The CDR3 DNA sequence: TGTGCCAGCAGTTACCAAGCGGGTTACGAGCAGTACTTC.

This clone was found once. The gene calls are TRBV25-1 and TRBJ1-5; 9 nucleotides agree with TRBD1. CDR3 length equals 15 residues. The V segment lost 5 bases and the J segment 5 bases; nucleotides outside the gene matches: 7. Germline V gene sequence: CDR1 MGHDK, CDR2 SYGVNS. The CDR3 reads CASSPGQGYYQPQHF. The CDR3, as DNA: TGTGCCAGCAGTCCGGGACAGGGTTACTATCAGCCCCAGCATTTT.

The chain has TRBV4-2 and TRBJ1-1; D is perhaps TRBD1 (5 bases). The V gene lost 4 bases and the J gene lost 0 bases, with 9 bases spanning the gap. The V gene's germline CDR1 is LGHNA and CDR2 YNFKEQ. The CDR3 is 14 amino acids. The CDR3 loop reads CASSPGNMNTEAFF. The DNA for the CDR3 is TGTGCCAGCAGCCCAGGGAACATGAACACTGAAGCTTTCTTT.

A single count supports this clone. The chain is built from TRBV18 and TRBJ1-2, with a weak D call TRBD1 (6 bases). This CDR3 is built from 14 residues. Trimming shortened V by 6 bases and J by 6 bases, and 17 bases separated the two germline ends. Germline V gene data show CDR1 as KGHSH and CDR2 as LQKENI. CDR3 sequence reads: CASSRGGGLDGYTF. The CDR3 DNA follows: TGTGCCAGCTCCCGGGGGGGCGGCCTGGATGGCTACACCTTC.

The rearrangement uses TRBV18 and TRBJ2-7; the D is unclear. Trimming took off 3 bases at V and 1 base at J, with 7 bases between the two ends. Germline values: CDR1 KGHSH, CDR2 LQKENI. The CDR3 has 13 residues. The CDR3 reads CASSPAESYEQYF. CDR3 nucleotides: TGTGCCAGCTCACCGGCAGAATCCTACGAGCAGTACTTC.

The rearrangement links TRBV20-1 to TRBJ1-5; maybe TRBD1 (5 bases). CDR3 size: 16 residues. Germline V lookup: CDR1 DFQATT, CDR2 SNEGSKA (reference sequence). Trimming shortened V by 3 bases and J by 7 bases, and 22 bases separated the two germline ends. CDR3 protein: CSASPFRGGGDQPQHF. The CDR3 nucleotides read TGCAGTGCTAGTCCCTTCCGGGGCGGGGGAGACCAGCCCCAGCATTTT.

The chain carries TRBV11-2 and TRBJ1-5; no reliable D call. V lost 3 bases, J lost 1 base, and 10 bases lay in between. The CDR3 is made up of 15 amino acids. Germline-derived CDR1 and CDR2 are SGHAT and FQNNGV. As DNA, the CDR3 is TGTGCCAGCAGCTTGCATAGCGGAAGCAATCAGCCCCAGCATTTT. Translation gives CASSLHSGSNQPQHF.

This clone was seen a single time. V usage is TRBV11-2 and J usage is TRBJ2-7; D remains ambiguous. Between the trimmed V and J ends, which lost 5 bases and 7 bases, there was a span of 18 bases. CDR1 is SGHAT and CDR2 is FQNNGV in the germline V gene. The CDR3 sequence is 14 residues long. CDR3 amino acids: CASSAEAHRREQYF. The CDR3 bases are TGTGCCAGCAGCGCAGAGGCGCACCGTCGGGAGCAGTACTTC.

This clone was counted once. The chain recombines TRBV2 with TRBJ1-6, with 9 bases lining up with TRBD1. Per the germline V gene, CDR1 is SNHLY and CDR2 is FYNNEI. With V trimmed by 7 bases and J by 9 bases, 4 bases remained unmatched. This CDR3 comprises 13 residues. The CDR3 DNA reads as TGTGCCAGCACCACAGGGGGCGGTTCACCCCTCCACTTT. Translation: CASTTGGGSPLHF.

The chain recombines TRBV3-1 (or the pseudogene TRBV3-2) with TRBJ1-3, with D tentatively TRBD1 (6 bases). V was cut by 4 bases and J by 4 bases, with 14 bases left in between. Germline V gene data show CDR1 as LGHDT and CDR2 as YNNKEL (reference sequence). The CDR3 is 15 amino acids. CDR3 sequence (DNA): TGTGCCAGCAGCCCCAGGAACAGGGAGGGAAACACCATATATTTT. Amino acids: CASSPRNREGNTIYF.

The gene calls are TRBV19 and TRBJ1-2; the D gene is possibly TRBD1 (5 bases). CDR1 and CDR2 from the germline V gene are LNHDA and SQIVND (reference sequence). Trimming stripped 11 bases from V and 6 bases from J, with 16 bases between. The CDR3 has 12 amino acids. CDR3 DNA sequence: TGTGCCGCCCACTGGGGCACTAATGGCTACACCTTC. Amino acids: CAAHWGTNGYTF.

The chain couples TRBV6-5 to TRBJ2-1; D is possibly TRBD1 (5 bases). Trimming cost V 2 bases and J 9 bases, with 11 bases left between them. CDR3 length equals 13 residues. Germline CDR1 MNHEY, CDR2 SVGAGI. CDR3 DNA sequence: TGTGCCAGCAGTTACGAAGTTCAGGGTGAGCAGTTCTTC. Translation gives CASSYEVQGEQFF.

The chain is built from TRBV10-3 and TRBJ1-1; no definite D call. Germline CDR1 and CDR2: ENHRY and SYGVKD. The CDR3 has 16 residues. The ends were cut back, 0 bases at V and 1 base at J, with 12 bases in the middle. For the CDR3, the DNA is TGTGCCATCAGTGAGTCCCCCTACAGACGGAACACTGAAGCTTTCTTT. Its protein is CAISESPYRRNTEAFF.

The V and J genes are TRBV9 and TRBJ2-7, with 7 bases matching TRBD1. CDR3 size: 15 residues. The trim removed 0 bases at V and 7 bases at J, leaving 10 bases unmatched. Germline V gives CDR1 SGDLS, CDR2 YYNGEE. DNA for the CDR3: TGTGCCAGCAGCGTAGACGGGACACTCAGGGGGGAGCAGTACTTC. Encoded protein: CASSVDGTLRGEQYF.

The gene calls are TRBV7-2 and TRBJ1-2; D uncertain. This CDR3 contains 14 residues. Germline loops: CDR1 SGHTA, CDR2 FQGNSA. With 6 bases removed from V and 3 bases from J, the gap between germline ends came to 14 bases. The DNA of the CDR3 is TGTGCCAGCAGTCTCCCGCGGGATTACTATGGCTACACCTTC. Translating gives CASSLPRDYYGYTF.

V and J are TRBV5-1 and TRBJ1-1; D is uncertain. V gave up 2 bases and J gave up 4 bases, with 21 bases separating them. The germline gives CDR1 SGHRS, CDR2 YFSETQ. The CDR3 totals 17 residues. The CDR3 sequence is CASSFYDARGRGTEAFF. The CDR3 coding sequence is TGCGCCAGCAGCTTTTACGATGCCCGAGGGCGGGGCACTGAAGCTTTCTTT.

V is TRBV10-3 and J is TRBJ1-2; 8 positions agree with TRBD1. The CDR3 length is 13 residues. Germline CDR1 is ENHRY and CDR2 is SYGVKD. Trimming cost V 1 base and J 9 bases; bases outside gene matches: 4. CDR3 coding DNA: TGTGCCATCAGTGAGTGGGGGGACAGGAGCTACACCTTC. Protein sequence: CAISEWGDRSYTF.

This clone was detected once. The chain recombines TRBV10-3 with TRBJ2-1; tentative D call: TRBD2 (7 bases). The CDR3 spans 15 residues. CDR1 is ENHRY and CDR2 is SYGVKD in the germline V gene. The V end lost 10 bases, the J end lost 7 bases, and 23 bases lay between the germline ends. This CDR3 is CASAYREGLWNEQFF. CDR3 DNA: TGTGCCAGCGCCTACAGGGAGGGACTGTGGAATGAGCAGTTCTTC.

The gene calls are TRBV24-1 and TRBJ1-2, with TRBD1 as a possible D gene (5 bases). Germline CDR1 is KGHDR and CDR2 is SFDVKD. The length of the CDR3 is 12 residues. The V gene lost 6 bases and the J gene lost 8 bases, with 12 bases spanning the gap. The CDR3 spells CATSQGGWGYTF. The CDR3 DNA is TGTGCCACCAGTCAGGGTGGCTGGGGCTACACCTTC.

This clone has a handful of counts. The rearrangement links TRBV29-1 to TRBJ2-5; D perhaps matches TRBD2 (5 bases). The CDR3 covers 12 residues. V lost 4 bases and J lost 4, with 10 bases in between. Per germline, CDR1 SQVTM and CDR2 ANQGSEA. In DNA, the CDR3 is TGCAGCGTTGTTAAGAGCGGAGAGACCCAGTACTTC. It yields the protein CSVVKSGETQYF.